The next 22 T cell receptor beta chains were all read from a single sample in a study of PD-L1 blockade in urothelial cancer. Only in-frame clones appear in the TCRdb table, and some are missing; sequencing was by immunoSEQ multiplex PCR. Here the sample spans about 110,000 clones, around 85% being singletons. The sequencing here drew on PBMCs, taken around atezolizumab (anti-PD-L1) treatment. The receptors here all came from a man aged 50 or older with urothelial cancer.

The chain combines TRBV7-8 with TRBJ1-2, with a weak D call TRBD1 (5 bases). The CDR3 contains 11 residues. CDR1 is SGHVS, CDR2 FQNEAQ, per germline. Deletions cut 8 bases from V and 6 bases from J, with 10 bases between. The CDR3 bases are TGTGCCAGCGGGACGGGAGATGGCTACACCTTC. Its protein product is CASGTGDGYTF.

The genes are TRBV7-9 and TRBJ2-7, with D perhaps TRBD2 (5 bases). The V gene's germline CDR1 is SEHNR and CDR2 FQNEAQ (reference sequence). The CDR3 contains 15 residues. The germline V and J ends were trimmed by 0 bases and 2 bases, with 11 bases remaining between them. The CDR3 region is CASSLAGSVAYEQYF. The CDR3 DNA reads TGTGCCAGCAGCTTAGCTGGTAGCGTAGCCTACGAGCAGTACTTC.

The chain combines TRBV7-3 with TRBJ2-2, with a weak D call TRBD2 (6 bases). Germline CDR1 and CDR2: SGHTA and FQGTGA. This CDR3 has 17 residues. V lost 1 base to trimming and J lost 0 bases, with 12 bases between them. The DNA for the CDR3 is TGTGCCAGCAGCTTAAAGGGCGGGACCCCGAACACCGGGGAGCTGTTTTTT. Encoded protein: CASSLKGGTPNTGELFF.

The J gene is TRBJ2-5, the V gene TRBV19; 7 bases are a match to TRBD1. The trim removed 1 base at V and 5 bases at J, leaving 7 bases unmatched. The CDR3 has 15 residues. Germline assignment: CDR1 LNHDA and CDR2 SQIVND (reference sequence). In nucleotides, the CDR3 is TGTGCCAGTAGTATAGCCAGGGGGTCTACGGAGACCCAGTACTTC. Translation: CASSIARGSTETQYF.

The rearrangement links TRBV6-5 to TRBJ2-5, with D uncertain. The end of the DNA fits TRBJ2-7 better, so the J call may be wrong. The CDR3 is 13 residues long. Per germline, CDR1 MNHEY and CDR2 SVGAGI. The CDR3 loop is CASSRTVSYEQYF. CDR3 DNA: TGTGCCAGCAGTCGCACAGTTTCCTACGAGCAGTACTTC.

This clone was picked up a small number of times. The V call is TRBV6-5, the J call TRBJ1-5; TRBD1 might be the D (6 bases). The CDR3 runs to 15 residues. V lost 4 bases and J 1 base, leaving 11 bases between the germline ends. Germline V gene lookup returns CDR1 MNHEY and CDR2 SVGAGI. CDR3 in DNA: TGTGCCAGCAGTTTCAGGGGTGAAAGCAATCAGCCCCAGCATTTT. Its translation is CASSFRGESNQPQHF.

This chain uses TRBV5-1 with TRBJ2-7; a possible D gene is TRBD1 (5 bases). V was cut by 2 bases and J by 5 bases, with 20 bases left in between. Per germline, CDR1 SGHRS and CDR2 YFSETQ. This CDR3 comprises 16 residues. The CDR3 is CASSFGLRQGAHEQYF. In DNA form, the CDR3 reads TGCGCCAGCAGCTTTGGCCTGCGGCAGGGTGCACACGAGCAGTACTTC.

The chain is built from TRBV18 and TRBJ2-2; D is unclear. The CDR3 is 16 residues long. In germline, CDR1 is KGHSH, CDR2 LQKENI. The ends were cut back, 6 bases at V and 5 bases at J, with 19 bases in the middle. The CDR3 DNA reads TGTGCCAGCTCCCTAACAGCTAAACCAGCAACCGGGGAGCTGTTTTTT. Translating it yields CASSLTAKPATGELFF.

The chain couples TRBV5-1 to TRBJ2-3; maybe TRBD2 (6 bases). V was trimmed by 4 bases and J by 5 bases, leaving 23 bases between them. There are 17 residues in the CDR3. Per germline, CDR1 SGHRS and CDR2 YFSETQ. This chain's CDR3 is CASSPAPERVGRDTQYF. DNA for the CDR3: TGCGCCAGCAGCCCGGCGCCTGAGCGGGTAGGCAGAGATACGCAGTATTTT.

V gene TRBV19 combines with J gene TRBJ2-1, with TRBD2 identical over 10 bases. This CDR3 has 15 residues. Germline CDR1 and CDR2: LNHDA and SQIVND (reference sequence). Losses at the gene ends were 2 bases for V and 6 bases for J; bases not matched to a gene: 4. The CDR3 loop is CASSILAGAFNEQFF. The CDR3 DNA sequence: TGTGCCAGTAGTATACTAGCGGGAGCGTTCAATGAGCAGTTCTTC.

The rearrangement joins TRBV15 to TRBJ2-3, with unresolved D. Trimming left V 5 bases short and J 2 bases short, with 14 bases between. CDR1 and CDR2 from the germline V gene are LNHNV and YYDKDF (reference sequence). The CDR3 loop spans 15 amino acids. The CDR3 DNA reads TGTGCCACCAGCGCTAGTCCCGCCCACACAGATACGCAGTATTTT. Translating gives CATSASPAHTDTQYF.

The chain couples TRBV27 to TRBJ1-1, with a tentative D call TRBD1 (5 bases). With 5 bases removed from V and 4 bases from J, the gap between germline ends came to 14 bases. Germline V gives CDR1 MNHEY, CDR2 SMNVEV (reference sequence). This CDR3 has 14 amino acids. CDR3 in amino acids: CASSLRVRGTEAFF. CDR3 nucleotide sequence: TGTGCCAGCAGTCTCAGGGTGCGTGGCACTGAAGCTTTCTTT.

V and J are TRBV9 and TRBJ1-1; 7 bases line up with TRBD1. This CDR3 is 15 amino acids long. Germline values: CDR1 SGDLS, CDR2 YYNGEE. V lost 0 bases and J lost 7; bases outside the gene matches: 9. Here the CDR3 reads CASSVDLFDRVEAFF. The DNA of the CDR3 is TGTGCCAGCAGCGTAGACCTATTCGACAGGGTTGAAGCTTTCTTT.

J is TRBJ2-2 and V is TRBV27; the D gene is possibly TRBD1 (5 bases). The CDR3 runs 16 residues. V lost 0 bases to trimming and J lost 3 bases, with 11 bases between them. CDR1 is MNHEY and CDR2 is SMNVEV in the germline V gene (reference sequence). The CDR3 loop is CASSLSGRVHTGELFF. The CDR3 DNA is TGTGCCAGCAGTTTATCCGGCAGGGTCCACACCGGGGAGCTGTTTTTT.

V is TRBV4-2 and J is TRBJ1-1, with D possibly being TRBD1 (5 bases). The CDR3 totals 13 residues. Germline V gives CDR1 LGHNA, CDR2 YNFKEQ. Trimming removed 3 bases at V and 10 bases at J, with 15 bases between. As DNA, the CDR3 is TGTGCCAGCAGCCAGGATTCAGGGTGGGGAGCTTTCTTT. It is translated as CASSQDSGWGAFF.

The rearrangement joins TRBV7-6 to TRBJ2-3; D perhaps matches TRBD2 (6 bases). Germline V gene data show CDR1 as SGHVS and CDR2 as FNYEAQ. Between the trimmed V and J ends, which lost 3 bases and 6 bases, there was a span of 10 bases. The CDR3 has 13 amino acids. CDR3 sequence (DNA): TGTGCCAGCAGCTTCGCTGGAGGGGATACGCAGTATTTT. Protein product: CASSFAGGDTQYF.

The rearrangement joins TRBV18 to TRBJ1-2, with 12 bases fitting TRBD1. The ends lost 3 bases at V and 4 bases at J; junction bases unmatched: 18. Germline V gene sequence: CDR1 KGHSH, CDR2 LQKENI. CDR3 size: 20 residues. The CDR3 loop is CASSPLRSGTGGSGFYGYTF. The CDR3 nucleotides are TGTGCCAGCTCACCTCTACGTTCCGGGACAGGGGGCAGTGGGTTCTATGGCTACACCTTC.

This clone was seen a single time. The CDR3 spells CASKKGHNYGYTF. CDR3 bases: TGTGCCAGCAAGAAGGGGCACAACTATGGCTACACCTTC. This chain links TRBV27 with TRBJ1-2; D perhaps matches TRBD1 (5 bases). This CDR3 spans 13 amino acids. V lost 7 bases and J lost 2, with 11 bases in between. Germline V gene sequence: CDR1 MNHEY, CDR2 SMNVEV (reference sequence).

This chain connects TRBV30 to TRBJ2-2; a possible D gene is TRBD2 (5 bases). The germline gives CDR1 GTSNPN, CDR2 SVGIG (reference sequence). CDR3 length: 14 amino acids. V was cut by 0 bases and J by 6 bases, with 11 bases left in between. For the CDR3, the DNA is TGTGCCTGGAGTGTACTGTGGGGAGCCGGGGAGCTGTTTTTT. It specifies CAWSVLWGAGELFF.

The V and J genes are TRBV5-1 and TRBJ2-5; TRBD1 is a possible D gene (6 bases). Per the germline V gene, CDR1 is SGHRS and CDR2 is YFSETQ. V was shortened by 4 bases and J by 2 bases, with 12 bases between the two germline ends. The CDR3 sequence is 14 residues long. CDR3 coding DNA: TGCGCCAGCAGCCAAGGGACACTTCAAGAGACCCAGTACTTC. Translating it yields CASSQGTLQETQYF.

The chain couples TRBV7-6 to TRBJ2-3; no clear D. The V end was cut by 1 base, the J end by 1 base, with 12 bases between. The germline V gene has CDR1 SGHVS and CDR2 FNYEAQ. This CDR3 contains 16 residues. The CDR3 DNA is TGTGCCAGCAGCTTAGAAGGTATACTACGCACAGATACGCAGTATTTT. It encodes CASSLEGILRTDTQYF. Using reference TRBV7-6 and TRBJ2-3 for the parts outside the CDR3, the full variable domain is GAGVSQSPRYKVTKRGQDVALRCDPISGHVSLYWYRQALGQGPEFLTYFNYEAQQDKSGLPNDRFSAERPEGSISTLTIQRTEQRDSAMYRCASSLEGILRTDTQYFGPGTRLTVL.

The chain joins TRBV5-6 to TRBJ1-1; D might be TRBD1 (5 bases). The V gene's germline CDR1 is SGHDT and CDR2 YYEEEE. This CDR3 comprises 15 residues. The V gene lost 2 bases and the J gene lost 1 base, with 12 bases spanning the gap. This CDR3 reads CASSLSSRENTEAFF. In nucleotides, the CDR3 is TGTGCCAGCAGCTTAAGTTCCAGGGAGAACACTGAAGCTTTCTTT.